Listed below are T cell receptor beta chains from one sample, sequenced in a study of blood T cells in healthy people across ages. Using its own MiXCR run on the 5' RACE reads, TCRdb lists one record per CDR3 protein. The data show 1.5 million to 2 million distinct CDR3 sequences, with roughly 30% seen just once and about 7.7% held by the top ten. The sequencing input was blood. The origin of the receptors is a woman in her 30s in good health. Both conserved end residues are part of each CDR3. The D gene is left open where the match is weak. A clone size is listed for some rows: how often the clone was seen (once, few, many), or a class if it is expanded.

>TRBV10-3|TRBD2|.|TRBJ2-1
TGTGCCATCAGTCTGGGACTAGCGGGCCAGAATGAGCAGTTCTTC
CAISLGLAGQNEQFF
>TRBV7-2|.|few|TRBJ2-3
TGTGCCAGCAGCTTAGAGCGGTCGTTTTATACGCAGTATTTT
CASSLERSFYTQYF
>TRBV7-3|.|.|TRBJ2-3
TGTGCCAGCAGCTTACGACCCAGGGCCATCACAGATACGCAGTATTTT
CASSLRPRAITDTQYF
>TRBV5-1|.|.|TRBJ2-7
TGCGCCAGCAACCCGGGTTTGGGGAGCTACGAGCAGTACTTC
CASNPGLGSYEQYF
>TRBV2|.|few|TRBJ2-7
TGTGCCAGCCGGGACGGCCTCTCCTACGAGCAGTACTTC
CASRDGLSYEQYF
>TRBV12-3/TRBV12-4|.|.|TRBJ2-3
TGTGCCAGCCGGAGTCAGGGAGATACGCAGTATTTT
CASRSQGDTQYF
>TRBV12-3/TRBV12-4|TRBD1|few|TRBJ2-7
TGTGCCAGCAGATCCCAGGGGGCCTCCTACGAGCAGTACTTC
CASRSQGASYEQYF
>TRBV20-1|.|.|TRBJ2-2
TGCAGTGCTAGAGAGGTCAGCACCGGGGAGCTGTTTTTT
CSAREVSTGELFF
>TRBV12-3/TRBV12-4|.|.|TRBJ1-4
TGTGCCAGCAGTTCCACCGGGACCTATAATGAAAAACTGTTTTTT
CASSSTGTYNEKLFF
>TRBV6-5|.|many|TRBJ1-2
TGTGCCAGCAGTTACTCGAGCGTACAGCGGTATGGCTACACCTTC
CASSYSSVQRYGYTF
>TRBV5-1|.|.|TRBJ2-5
TGCGCCAGCAGCTCCCCCGCCTTGAGGGAGACCCAGTACTTC
CASSSPALRETQYF
>TRBV20-1|.|.|TRBJ2-1
TGCAGTGCTAGAGATCCACTAGGGGCCCGGGGAACCGGGACACTATACAATGAGCAGTTCTTC
CSARDPLGARGTGTLYNEQFF
>TRBV3-1|.|.|TRBJ1-5
TGTGCCAGCAGCCGAGACGGGGGGACACATAATCAGCCCCAGCATTTT
CASSRDGGTHNQPQHF
>TRBV7-2|.|few|TRBJ1-2
TGCGCCAGCAGCTTAGAGCCGGGGCTCCCCGCGGGGGACGGCTACACCTTC
CASSLEPGLPAGDGYTF
>TRBV29-1|.|many|TRBJ1-2
TGCAGCGTTATTCTTAACTATGGCTACACCTTC
CSVILNYGYTF
>TRBV20-1|.|.|TRBJ2-4
TGCAGTGGCTGGGGCCCCGAGGCCAAAAACATTCAGTACTTC
CSGWGPEAKNIQYF
>TRBV15|.|.|TRBJ1-2
TGTGCCACCAGCAGAGATTCTAAGGAAAACTATGGCTACACCTTC
CATSRDSKENYGYTF
>TRBV20-1|TRBD2|once|TRBJ2-2
TGCAGTGCTCCCCTGGCGGGAGGGACGAACACCGGGGAGCTGTTTTTT
CSAPLAGGTNTGELFF
>TRBV7-9|.|.|TRBJ2-7
TGTGCCAGCAGCTTAGGGGGAACCTGCGAGCAGTACTTC
CASSLGGTCEQYF
>TRBV20-1|TRBD2|few|TRBJ2-1
TGCAGTGCCCCTAGCGGGGCGGAGACCCAGTTCTTC
CSAPSGAETQFF
>TRBV6-5|TRBD2|.|TRBJ2-7
TGTGCCAGCAGTTCCCCTAGCGGCAAAAGCTCCTACGAGCAGTACTTC
CASSSPSGKSSYEQYF
>TRBV2|TRBD2|.|TRBJ2-1
TGTGCCAGCAGGACTAGCGGCCCCCCGGGGCAGTTCTTC
CASRTSGPPGQFF
>TRBV18|.|once|TRBJ2-5
TGTGCCAGCTCACCGCACAGGGCAGAGACCCAGTACTTC
CASSPHRAETQYF
>TRBV11-2|TRBD1|.|TRBJ2-7
TGTGCCAGCAGCGGGACAGGGAGTGTGAGTGAGCAGTACTTC
CASSGTGSVSEQYF
>TRBV2|TRBD1|.|TRBJ2-3
TGTGCCAGCAGAAGGGACAGGGGGCGATCAGATACGCAGTATTTT
CASRRDRGRSDTQYF
>TRBV7-9|TRBD2|many|TRBJ2-5
TGTGCCAGCAGCTTACCCTATAGCGGGGGGGCGAAGACCCAGTACTTC
CASSLPYSGGAKTQYF
>TRBV7-9|TRBD2|.|TRBJ2-7
TGTGCCAACAGCTCCACCGGGACTAGCGTCTCCTACGAGCAGTACTTC
CANSSTGTSVSYEQYF
>TRBV5-1|.|few|TRBJ2-1
TGCGCCAGCAGCAACCCGTACAATGAGCAGTTCTTC
CASSNPYNEQFF
>TRBV28|.|few|TRBJ1-1
TGTGCCAGCAGGGGACTCGGGAACACTGAAGCTTTCTTT
CASRGLGNTEAFF
>TRBV3-1|TRBD2|.|TRBJ2-5
TGTGCCAGCAGCCATGGCGGGGGAGTAGAGACCCAGTACTTC
CASSHGGGVETQYF
>TRBV20-1|TRBD1|.|TRBJ2-2
TGCAGTGCTAGAGACTGGACAGGGGGCGAGAACACCGGGGAGCTGTTTTTT
CSARDWTGGENTGELFF
>TRBV20-1|.|many|TRBJ2-5
TGCAGTGCTCTCATTTACGCGGAGCATGCGGAGACCCAGTACTTC
CSALIYAEHAETQYF
>TRBV10-3|TRBD2|.|TRBJ2-3
TGTGCCATCAGCCCCGTGTCGGGGGGGGCAGATACGCAGTATTTT
CAISPVSGGADTQYF
>TRBV7-9|.|few|TRBJ2-7
TGTGCCAGCAGCTTACCAGCCTCCTACGAGCAGTACTTC
CASSLPASYEQYF
>TRBV20-1|TRBD2|many|TRBJ2-5
TGCAGTGCTAGAGAACCTAGCGGGGGCCCATCCCAAGAGACCCAGTACTTC
CSAREPSGGPSQETQYF
>TRBV20-1|TRBD2|few|TRBJ2-1
TGCAGTGCTAGTATAGCGGGGGCTTCCTACAATGAGCAGTTCTTC
CSASIAGASYNEQFF
>TRBV11-2|TRBD1|.|TRBJ2-3
TGTGCCAGCAGCCTAATTCGGGACAGGGATCGTGAAGGAAGAACAGATACGCAGTATTTT
CASSLIRDRDREGRTDTQYF
>TRBV7-9|TRBD1|once|TRBJ2-7
TGTGCCAGCAGCTTACCGACTTACAGGGGCTGGGACGAGCAGTACTTC
CASSLPTYRGWDEQYF